These T cell receptor beta chains were read from a single sample in a study of blood T cell repertoires in COVID-19. Libraries were prepared by immunoSEQ multiplex PCR; TCRdb keeps only in-frame clonotypes and omits some of them. The profile shows 150,000 to 200,000 clones, 84% of them singletons. Sequencing was performed on peripheral blood. The receptors were gathered from a human donor in a cohort sampled during active COVID-19. Both conserved end residues are part of each CDR3. Each record gives: D gene, V gene, clone size, J gene, CDR3 DNA, CDR3 protein. A D gene is named only where the DNA matches it firmly. A clone size is listed for some rows: how often the clone was seen (once, few, many), or a class if it is expanded.

-	TRBV29-1	-	TRBJ2-7	TGCAGCGTTCGGAGGGGAGCCTACGAGCAGTACTTC	CSVRRGAYEQYF
TRBD2	TRBV5-6	-	TRBJ2-5	TGTGCCAGCAGCCCCCGAAGCGGGGGGGAGGAGACCCAGTACTTC	CASSPRSGGEETQYF
-	TRBV5-6	-	TRBJ1-1	TGTGCCAGCAGGGGGAGGGTCTCCACTGAAGCTTTCTTT	CASRGRVSTEAFF
-	TRBV7-2	few	TRBJ1-2	TGTGCCAGCAGCTTAGGTTCGGGTTGGGGCTACACCTTC	CASSLGSGWGYTF
-	TRBV21-1	-	TRBJ1-5	TGTGCCAGCACCCCGGGACAGAGGAATCAGCCCCAGCATTTT	CASTPGQRNQPQHF
TRBD1	TRBV7-9	few	TRBJ1-6	TGTGCCGCGGGGGGGACAGGACTTAATTCACCCCTCCACTTT	CAAGGTGLNSPLHF
-	TRBV2	-	TRBJ1-4	TGTGCCAGCAGGCCCGGGACAACTAATGAAAAACTGTTTTTT	CASRPGTTNEKLFF
-	TRBV9	-	TRBJ2-2	TGTGCCAGCAGAAGGGGGGGCACCGGGGAGCTGTTTTTT	CASRRGGTGELFF
-	TRBV9	-	TRBJ1-3	TGTGCCAGCAGCGTAGATATGTGGGACTACTCTGGAAACACCATATATTTT	CASSVDMWDYSGNTIYF
-	TRBV7-9	-	TRBJ2-7	TGTGCCAGCACGCGAAGGGGCTACGAGCAGTACTTC	CASTRRGYEQYF
TRBD1	TRBV29-1	-	TRBJ1-2	TGCAGCGTTGCTACCCCGACAGGGTTGTCCTATGGCTACACCTTC	CSVATPTGLSYGYTF
-	TRBV19	-	TRBJ1-1	TGTGCCAGTAGTATATTCCCCGGGGTTGGTGACACTGAAGCTTTCTTT	CASSIFPGVGDTEAFF
TRBD1	TRBV5-6	-	TRBJ1-2	TGTGCCAGCAGCACTCGACAGGGGGCGGATGGCTATGGCTACACCTTC	CASSTRQGADGYGYTF
-	TRBV12-3/TRBV12-4	-	TRBJ1-2	TGTGCCAGCAGTTTTTTATATGGCTACACCTTC	CASSFLYGYTF
TRBD2	TRBV7-8	-	TRBJ2-7	TGTGCCAGCAGCCCAGAGGCTAGCGGAGGGATCTACGAGCAGTACTTC	CASSPEASGGIYEQYF
TRBD1	TRBV5-4	-	TRBJ1-2	TGTGCCAGCAGCAGCAGACAGGGGCCCAACTACACCTTC	CASSSRQGPNYTF
-	TRBV5-6	-	TRBJ1-4	TGTGCCAGCAGCCTTGTCCGGGGAACTCGGGAAAAACTGTTTTTT	CASSLVRGTREKLFF
-	TRBV6-5	-	TRBJ2-2	TGTGCCAGCAGCGAGGGGCCAGGGACAACCGGGGAGCTGTTTTTT	CASSEGPGTTGELFF
-	TRBV9	-	TRBJ1-1	TGTGCCAGCAGCGTGAGAGACAGGAACACTGAAGCTTTCTTT	CASSVRDRNTEAFF
-	TRBV7-9	-	TRBJ2-1	TGTGCCAGCAGCTACACTGAGCAGTTCTTC	CASSYTEQFF
TRBD1	TRBV5-1	-	TRBJ1-1	TGCGCCAGCAGCTTGGGACAGGGGCCGTTTTTCTTT	CASSLGQGPFFF
TRBD1	TRBV5-1	-	TRBJ2-3	TGCGCCAGCAGCCTGGGACAGGGGCGCACAGATACGCAGTATTTT	CASSLGQGRTDTQYF
-	TRBV3-1/TRBV3-2	-	TRBJ2-7	TGTGCCAGCAGCCCCGGCTACGAGCAGTACTTC	CASSPGYEQYF
TRBD2	TRBV2	-	TRBJ2-1	TGTGCCAGCAGTGAAGGTGGCCCCCCTACTAGCGGGGGGAATGAGCAGTTCTTC	CASSEGGPPTSGGNEQFF
TRBD1	TRBV7-6	-	TRBJ2-7	TGTGCCAGCAGCTTAGCAGGGGGCGCCCCCTACGAGCAGTACTTC	CASSLAGGAPYEQYF
TRBD1	TRBV6-5	-	TRBJ2-7	TGTGCCAGCAGTTACGGGACAGGTTTAACTTACGAGCAGTACTTC	CASSYGTGLTYEQYF
TRBD1	TRBV7-3	-	TRBJ2-2	TGTGCCAGCAGCACAGACAGGGGTACCGGGGAGCTGTTTTTT	CASSTDRGTGELFF
-	TRBV3-1/TRBV3-2	few	TRBJ2-7	TGTGCCAGCAGCCTAGCCTCCTACGAGCAGTACTTC	CASSLASYEQYF
TRBD2	TRBV2	-	TRBJ2-3	TGTGCCAGCAGTGAAAGACTAGCGGGCGTCACAGATACGCAGTATTTT	CASSERLAGVTDTQYF
TRBD1	TRBV6-2/TRBV6-3	-	TRBJ2-2	TGTGCCAGCAGTTACAAGTCAGGGGGTGACACCGGGGAGCTGTTTTTT	CASSYKSGGDTGELFF
TRBD1	TRBV10-1	once	TRBJ2-7	TGCGCCAGCAGTGAACCTCGCGGGACAGGGTTCTCCGAGCAGTACTTC	CASSEPRGTGFSEQYF
-	TRBV4-1	-	TRBJ1-1	TGCGCCAGCAGCCAAGAAGTGTACCAGGGGTCGTCTGAAGCTTTCTTT	CASSQEVYQGSSEAFF
TRBD1	TRBV24-1	-	TRBJ2-2	TGTGCCACCAGTGATGGAGGACAGGGGTTGAACACCGGGGAGCTGTTTTTT	CATSDGGQGLNTGELFF
-	TRBV5-1	once	TRBJ2-5	TGCGCCAGCAGCTTGGGTCCGGCGGGGGAGACCCAGTACTTC	CASSLGPAGETQYF
TRBD1	TRBV18	-	TRBJ2-7	TGTGCCAGCTCACCCCTGGACAGGATCGACGAGCAGTACTTC	CASSPLDRIDEQYF
-	TRBV7-3	once	TRBJ2-2	TGTGCCAGCAGCTTAGTCGGGACTAACACCGGGGAGCTGTTTTTT	CASSLVGTNTGELFF
TRBD2	TRBV19	few	TRBJ2-2	TGTGCCAGTACCCTGAAAGGGAATACGGGACTAGCGGGGGTCGGCACCGGGGAGCTGTTTTTT	CASTLKGNTGLAGVGTGELFF
TRBD1	TRBV5-1	-	TRBJ2-2	TGCGCCAGCAGCTACGGACAGGACACCGGGGAGCTGTTTTTT	CASSYGQDTGELFF
TRBD2	TRBV19	-	TRBJ2-3	TGTGCCAGTCTTTCGAACAGCGGGGGGGAAACAGATACGCAGTATTTT	CASLSNSGGETDTQYF
TRBD2	TRBV7-9	-	TRBJ2-3	TGTGCCAGCAGCTTAGTGTCTAGCGGGGGGGCGGATACGCAGTATTTT	CASSLVSSGGADTQYF
-	TRBV3-1/TRBV3-2	-	TRBJ1-2	TGTGCCAGCAGCCAAGAACCGGGGGGGTATGGCTACACCTTC	CASSQEPGGYGYTF
-	TRBV6-1	-	TRBJ2-7	TGTGCCAGCAGTGATGGCAGCTCCTACGAGCAGTACTTC	CASSDGSSYEQYF
TRBD2	TRBV4-1	-	TRBJ2-7	TGCGCCAGCAGCCAAGAAAGCCCTTTAAGCGGGGCTGCCTACGAGCAGTACTTC	CASSQESPLSGAAYEQYF
-	TRBV5-4	-	TRBJ2-5	TGTGCCAGCAGCTTTGACAGGCGCGAGTACTTC	CASSFDRREYF
TRBD1	TRBV4-2	-	TRBJ2-2	TGTGCCAGCAGCCAAGCGCCGGACAGGGACACCGGGGAGCTGTTTTTT	CASSQAPDRDTGELFF
-	TRBV5-4	-	TRBJ2-7	TGTGCCAGCAGCTTGGATGCAGGCTCGGCTTACGAGCAGTACTTC	CASSLDAGSAYEQYF
-	TRBV5-1	-	TRBJ2-5	TGCGCCAGCAGTCCAGGGGACGGCCGGGAGACCCAGTACTTC	CASSPGDGRETQYF
-	TRBV19	-	TRBJ2-7	TGTGCCAGTAGTATTACCAGGGGAATCCACGAGCAGTACTTC	CASSITRGIHEQYF
TRBD1	TRBV11-1	-	TRBJ2-7	TGTGCCAGCAGCTCGGGACAGGGCTACGAGCAGTACTTC	CASSSGQGYEQYF
TRBD1	TRBV5-1	-	TRBJ2-1	TGCGCCAGCAGCTTGAACGGACAGGGGTTCGACAATGAGCAGTTCTTC	CASSLNGQGFDNEQFF
-	TRBV10-3	-	TRBJ1-1	TGTGCCATCAGTGAGGGCCCTAGGAATACTGAAGCTTTCTTT	CAISEGPRNTEAFF
-	TRBV3-1/TRBV3-2	-	TRBJ2-3	TGTGCCAGCTCCACCACCGCAGGGGATGCAGATACGCAGTATTTT	CASSTTAGDADTQYF
-	TRBV24-1	-	TRBJ2-2	TGTGCCACCAGTGAAGGACAGATAGGGACGAACACCGGGGAGCTGTTTTTT	CATSEGQIGTNTGELFF